The present T cell receptor (beta chain) was sequenced within a study of CD8+ T cells in alopecia areata. Treatment: oral pan-JAK inhibitor, 5-10 mg twice daily. The CDR3 covers 15 residues. CDR1 is MNHNY, CDR2 SVGAGI, per germline (reference sequence). V was pared by 0 bases and J by 0 bases, with 7 bases between. Once RNA had been extracted, it was reverse transcribed into cDNA to act as the sequencing template. Profiling relied on immunoSEQ multiplex PCR, and the TCRdb table lists in-frame clones only, not all of them. Found here are tens of thousands of clones, 29% of them singletons; the top ten hold just under 15%.

The sequence was obtained from a human donor with alopecia areata. This sample comprised CD8+ T cells sorted from blood, obtained at week 4, from a patient treated with tofacitinib. The J gene is TRBJ2-3, the V gene TRBV6-6; D gene unclear. The CDR3 coding sequence is TGTGCCAGCAGTTACTCACGGGTTAGCACAGATACGCAGTATTTT. Protein product: CASSYSRVSTDTQYF.